The clone carrying this T cell receptor (beta chain) was observed a single time. What it binds is not known. Germline CDR1 KGHSH, CDR2 LQKENI. Trimming stripped 6 bases from V and 1 base from J, with 9 bases between. The CDR3 length is 13 residues. The protocol was immunoSEQ multiplex PCR, while the TCRdb copy is restricted to in-frame clones and leaves out a portion. Counted here are 65,000 to 70,000 clones, over 90% occurring once; the ten biggest clones make up 0.75% to 1%. This sample is drawn from a study of T cell clones after liver transplantation. For the study at large: Until 12-24 months post-transplant, subjects got standard immunosuppression and no induction. Tolerant meant at least one year fully off immunosuppression without liver enzymes above twice normal. The study's findings and limits: In two subjects, few donor cells limited the measurable donor-reactive repertoire. Graft donor-reactive T cells possibly entered the graft instead of undergoing deletion.

The TCR was taken from a human patient who received a liver transplant. Some T cells could come from the graft donor. The chain uses TRBV18 and TRBJ2-5, with a tentative D call TRBD1 (5 bases). The starting material was CD4+ T cells from blood, obtained less than 28 months after liver transplant. The CDR3 reads CASSGRAQETQYF. CDR3 DNA: TGTGCCAGCTCTGGCAGGGCCCAAGAGACCCAGTACTTC.